This T cell receptor (beta chain) emerged from a study of response to subunit inactivated influenza vaccine (dated by TCRdb to the late 2010s). About the study as a whole: The study used deep quantitative T cell receptor repertoire profiling to track responses to a trivalent subunit inactivated influenza vaccine.

Worth noting for this clonotype: Its binding antigen is unknown. Qualities for individual bases were not recorded, and no much larger clone is one base off.

The library was made by RT-PCR. The data were produced on an Illumina HiSeq 2500. TCRdb reprocessing: public reads trimmed at Q25 with fastp, clones called with MiXCR, in-frame beta chains kept. All rows with the same CDR3 protein become a single entry with the most common DNA and genes. Recorded for this sample are 300,000 to 350,000 distinct CDR3 sequences; around 20% of them occurred a single time. In total, the top ten clones hold 10% of the sample. The full study reports these points: It was suggested by the authors that each seasonal influenza vaccination may recruit only a limited number of new T cells.

V was cut back by 5 bases and J by 6 bases, leaving a gap of 14 bases between them. The CDR3, cysteine through phenylalanine, is 14 amino acids long. Only CDR3 DNA is held: 42 bases, read in frame from base 1. Sequencing was performed on PBMCs from blood, taken less than 22 months after vaccination. The receptor was isolated from a man in his fifties or sixties who received an inactivated influenza vaccine. Donor details come from another sample of the same person, matched by shared clones. The chain uses TRBV12-3 or TRBV12-4 and TRBJ2-1, with no reliable assignment of the D segment. In nucleotides, the sequence is TGTGCCAGCAGTCCCCCGGGCCCAGGCAATGAGCAGTTCTTC. Its product reads: CASSPPGPGNEQFF.